One sample yielded the 31 T cell receptor beta chains listed below, sequenced in a study of post-analysis software for immune sequencing data. Study results and limitations: TRBV5-6, TRBV5-1 and TRBV20-1 belonged to a set of about 5 TRBV segments that were more frequent in patients than controls.

Which antigens these TCRs recognize remains unknown. Every TCR beta cDNA library bore unique molecular identifiers. Each CDR3 protein is one row after TCRdb ran MiXCR on the PCR reads. The sample has roughly 170,000 distinct CDR3 sequences, around 28% seen once. The sample taken for sequencing was blood. These TCRs come from a girl aged 5 to 17 with multiple sclerosis.

In this sample, this clonotype turned up once. This may arise from a read error, as a much more abundant clone is one base away. As DNA, the CDR3 is TGTGCCAACAGCGGAGACAGGGTAAGGGACGAGCAGTACTTC. It codes for CANSGDRVRDEQYF. The genes are TRBV11-1 and TRBJ2-7; the match to TRBD1 covers 7 bases. The CDR3 is made up of 14 amino acids. Germline V CDR1 and CDR2: SGHAT, FQDESV (reference sequence).

With regard to this clonotype: This likely comes from a read error, as the CDR3 has no conserved phenylalanine or tryptophan at its end. The gene calls are TRBV7-8 and TRBJ2-2; 8 nucleotides line up with TRBD1. The germline CDR1 and CDR2 sequences are SGHVS and FQNEAQ. Unmatched junction bases numbered 12, after V lost 5 bases and J lost 10 bases. CDR3 size: 15 residues. The CDR3 DNA reads as TGTGCCAGCAGCCTACGGACAGGGTCATCTCAGGAGCTGTTTTTG. Its protein is CASSLRTGSSQELFL.

This clonotype has only a few counts. Just one base apart from a much larger clone, this may be a read error. This sequence joins TRBV11-2 and TRBJ2-7; the D gene is possibly TRBD1 (6 bases). The CDR3 loop spans 16 amino acids. Germline V gene sequence: CDR1 SGHAT, CDR2 FQNNGV. V was clipped by 5 bases and J by 5 bases, with 22 bases between them. The CDR3 DNA is TGTGCCAGCAGCACCCTCGGACAGTCGAGGTTCCACGAGCAGTACGTC. Translating it yields CASSTLGQSRFHEQYV.

Concerning this clonotype: A much larger clone lies one base from this, so it may be a read error. The chain has TRBV7-2 and TRBJ2-2; D unclear. In germline, CDR1 is SGHTA, CDR2 FQGNSA. Between the trimmed V and J ends, which lost 4 bases and 0 bases, there was a span of 12 bases. The CDR3 covers 16 residues. The CDR3 nucleotides are TGTGCCAGCAGCTCAGTCCCGGACGCGAACACCGGGGAGCTGTTTTTT. This encodes CASSSVPDANTGELFF.

This clonotype was picked up many times. The V call is TRBV5-1, the J call TRBJ2-1, with a possible D match to TRBD2 (5 bases). V was shortened by 5 bases and J by 14 bases, with 17 bases between the two germline ends. Germline V CDR1 and CDR2: SGHRS, YFSETQ. The CDR3 totals 12 residues. This chain's CDR3 is CASSTSVGREFF. In nucleotides, the CDR3 is TGCGCCAGCAGTACTAGTGTTGGGCGGGAGTTCTTC.

There are a few counts of this clonotype. V is TRBV12-3 or TRBV12-4 and J is TRBJ2-3; 9 bases align to TRBD1. The CDR3 runs 17 residues. The trim removed 6 bases at V and 3 bases at J, leaving 13 bases unmatched. This CDR3 is CASRHRTGVGFTDTQYF. The DNA of the CDR3 is TGTGCCAGCAGACATAGGACAGGGGTAGGGTTTACAGATACGCAGTATTTT.

This clonotype was counted at least ten times. This chain joins TRBV29-1 and TRBJ2-3, with TRBD2 matching over 9 bases. Germline V gene data show CDR1 as SQVTM and CDR2 as ANQGSEA. This CDR3 has 15 amino acids. After removal of 3 bases from V and 2 bases from J, the junction contained 6 bases not matched to a gene. CDR3 sequence: CSVEGLAGITDTQYF. The CDR3 DNA reads TGCAGCGTTGAGGGTCTAGCGGGGATCACAGATACGCAGTATTTT.

In regard to this clonotype: Since a much larger clone is just one base distant, this may be a read error. The genes are TRBV20-1 and TRBJ2-5; D is possibly TRBD1 or TRBD2 (5 bases each). The DNA matches TRBJ2-1 better at its end, which makes the J call doubtful. The CDR3 is made up of 13 amino acids. Germline CDR1 DFQATT, CDR2 SNEGSKA (reference sequence). The CDR3 sequence is CSAGPGPQETQFF. DNA for the CDR3: TGCAGTGCTGGACCGGGACCCCAAGAGACCCAGTTCTTC.

As for this clonotype: A read error may explain this, as a much larger clone is one base away. This chain links TRBV20-1 with TRBJ2-3, with 8 bases lining up with TRBD2. Germline values: CDR1 DFQATT, CDR2 SNEGSKA (reference sequence). CDR3 length: 15 amino acids. The CDR3 spells CGAVASSGSTDTQYF. The DNA for the CDR3 is TGCGGTGCCGTTGCTTCTAGCGGGAGCACAGATACGCAGTATTTT.

The genes are TRBV12-3 or TRBV12-4 and TRBJ2-1, with 10 bases that match TRBD2. The end of the DNA is better explained by TRBJ2-7, so the J call may be wrong. The CDR3 length is 14 residues. The CDR3 DNA is TGTGCCAGCAGTCCTAGCGGGAGCGCAGGCGAGCAGTACTTC. Translated, it gives CASSPSGSAGEQYF.

The sample holds many counts of this clonotype. CDR3 sequence reads: CASSQWTSGTETQYF. DNA of the CDR3: TGCGCCAGCAGCCAATGGACTAGCGGGACGGAGACCCAGTACTTC. The V call is TRBV4-1, the J call TRBJ2-5, with 12 bases matching TRBD2. The CDR3 is 15 residues long. Unmatched junction bases numbered 3, after V lost 2 bases and J lost 5 bases. Per the germline V gene, CDR1 is MGHRA and CDR2 is YSYEKL.

The table lists this clonotype with many counts. The CDR3 DNA is TGTGCCAGCAGCTTGGAAGGGCTAGCGGGAGACAATGAGCAGTTCTTC. Translated, it gives CASSLEGLAGDNEQFF. The chain carries TRBV5-6 and TRBJ2-1, with 10 nucleotides matching TRBD2. The germline gives CDR1 SGHDT, CDR2 YYEEEE. CDR3 length equals 16 residues. After removal of 0 bases from V and 5 bases from J, the junction contained 5 bases not matched to a gene.

Remarks on this clonotype: This may be a read error, as it is one base from a much larger clone. This chain connects TRBV6-6 to TRBJ1-2, with D maybe TRBD1 (5 bases). The V and J ends lost 6 bases and 0 bases respectively, with 11 bases between them. This CDR3 region has 14 residues. Germline loops: CDR1 MNHNY, CDR2 SVGAGI (reference sequence). This chain's CDR3 is CASSGDGANYGYTF. For the CDR3, the DNA is TGTGCCAGCAGCGGGGACGGAGCTAACTATGGCTACACCTTC.

The chain uses TRBV7-8 and TRBJ2-3; 8 bases agree with TRBD2. Looked up from germline, CDR1 is SGHVS and CDR2 is FQNEAQ. J was trimmed by 5 bases and V by 2 bases; bases with no gene match: 6. The CDR3 has 15 residues. The CDR3 loop is CASSLRGGRIDTQYF. For the CDR3, the DNA is TGTGCCAGCAGCTTAAGGGGCGGGAGGATAGATACGCAGTATTTT.

As concerns this clonotype: This may come from a read error, since a much larger clone is one base off. V and J are TRBV5-4 and TRBJ2-3; 10 bases fit TRBD2. V shed 7 bases, J shed 4 bases, and the junction held 12 bases outside the gene matches. CDR1 is SGHNT, CDR2 YYREEE, per germline (reference sequence). This CDR3 has 16 amino acids. The CDR3, as DNA: TGTGCCAGCGGCTCAAGGACTAGCGGAAGAGCAGATACGCAGTATTTT. Protein: CASGSRTSGRADTQYF. Full variable domain (missing parts from reference TRBV5-4 and TRBJ2-3): ETGVTQSPTHLIKTRGQQVTLRCSSQSGHNTVSWYQQALGQGPQFIFQYYREEENGRGNFPPRFSGLQFPNYSSELNVNALELDDSALYLCASGSRTSGRADTQYFGPGTRLTVL.

This clonotype was recorded a few times. The chain uses TRBV3-1 and TRBJ2-7; maybe TRBD1 (6 bases). Germline CDR1 LGHDT, CDR2 YNNKEL (reference sequence). V lost 1 base, J lost 7 bases, and 14 bases lay in between. The CDR3 has 14 amino acids. CDR3 sequence reads: CASSQGGRGGEQYF. CDR3 DNA sequence: TGTGCCAGCAGCCAAGGTGGGAGAGGGGGTGAGCAGTACTTC.

This clonotype occurred many times. This chain uses TRBV20-1 with TRBJ2-7, with D hard to call. The CDR3 has 14 amino acids. Trimming took off 3 bases at V and 1 base at J, with 13 bases between the two ends. Germline-derived CDR1 and CDR2 are DFQATT and SNEGSKA (reference sequence). The CDR3 here is CSASKVVRSYEQYF. The CDR3 nucleotides read TGCAGTGCTAGTAAGGTTGTTCGGTCCTACGAGCAGTACTTC.

This clonotype was counted at least ten times. The chain recombines TRBV6-6 with TRBJ2-1; weak D call: TRBD2 (5 bases). The germline gives CDR1 MNHNY, CDR2 SVGAGI (reference sequence). Trimming took 11 bases from V and 2 from J, leaving 10 bases between them. The CDR3 has 12 residues. In DNA, the CDR3 is TGTGCCGTAGAGGGTACCTACAATGAGCAGTTCTTC. It is translated as CAVEGTYNEQFF.

At least ten counts were recorded for this clonotype. This rearrangement joins TRBV6-5 to TRBJ2-7; D is possibly TRBD2 (5 bases). The CDR3 sequence is 15 residues long. The germline V gene has CDR1 MNHEY and CDR2 SVGAGI. V was shortened by 5 bases and J by 1 base, with 15 bases between the two germline ends. The CDR3, as DNA: TGTGCCAGCAGTAAACCCCCTCCGGGGTCCTACGAGCAGTACTTC. Its protein is CASSKPPPGSYEQYF.

On this clonotype: Just one base apart from a much larger clone, this may be a read error. DNA of the CDR3: TGTGCCAGCAGCTTACCAGCGGGAGGGAGGGAGACCCAGTTCTTC. It encodes CASSLPAGGRETQFF. V and J are TRBV7-2 and TRBJ2-5, with 10 positions matching TRBD2. The J call could be wrong; TRBJ2-1 is a better fit for the DNA end. Germline-derived CDR1 and CDR2 are SGHTA and FQGNSA. The CDR3 loop spans 15 amino acids.

This clonotype has more than one count but fewer than ten. J is TRBJ2-1 and V is TRBV29-1, with TRBD2 matching over 9 bases. V lost 3 bases to trimming and J lost 0 bases; unmatched junction nucleotides: 15. The CDR3 contains 19 residues. Germline V gene data show CDR1 as SQVTM and CDR2 as ANQGSEA. The CDR3 DNA is TGCAGCGTTGATGGGTGGGTTAGCGGGAGCCCGAGCTCCTACAATGAGCAGTTCTTC. Translated, it gives CSVDGWVSGSPSSYNEQFF.

On this clonotype: A much larger clone sits a single nucleotide away, making a read error possible. The chain joins TRBV29-1 to TRBJ1-2; D call uncertain. Trimming left V 0 bases short and J 5 bases short, with 13 bases between. The CDR3 covers 14 residues. Germline CDR1 reads SQVTM; CDR2 reads ANQGSEA. CDR3 sequence reads: CSVEERRVSYGYTF. The CDR3, as DNA: TGCAGCGTTGAAGAGCGAAGGGTTAGTTATGGCTACACCTTC.

About this clonotype itself: A much bigger clone sits one base away, suggesting this may be a read error. For the CDR3, the DNA is TGTGCCACCAGTGACGCGTCAAACAATGAGCAGTTCTTC. Translating it yields CATSDASNNEQFF. This sequence joins TRBV10-3 and TRBJ2-1; D is uncertain. This CDR3 contains 13 residues. Per germline, CDR1 ENHRY and CDR2 SYGVKD.

At least ten counts were recorded for this clonotype. The chain joins TRBV12-3 or TRBV12-4 to TRBJ2-7; D gene ambiguous. This CDR3 contains 14 residues. V dropped 6 bases and J dropped 3 bases, with 15 bases sitting between them. The CDR3 spells CASSSNEKNYEQYF. The CDR3 DNA sequence: TGTGCCAGCAGCTCCAACGAGAAAAACTACGAGCAGTACTTC.

V gene TRBV28 combines with J gene TRBJ2-7; TRBD1 aligns across 10 bases. V dropped 6 bases and J dropped 5; count of bases not matched to a gene: 7. This CDR3 has 14 residues. The germline CDR1 and CDR2 sequences are MDHEN and SYDVKM. The CDR3 here is CASRDRDRGHEQYF. The CDR3 DNA reads TGTGCCAGCAGGGATAGGGACAGGGGCCACGAGCAGTACTTC.

V usage is TRBV6-6 and J usage is TRBJ2-7; no definite D call. The CDR3 covers 15 residues. Germline V gene data show CDR1 as MNHNY and CDR2 as SVGAGI (reference sequence). V lost 0 bases, J lost 0 bases, and 9 bases lay in between. The CDR3 reads CASSYSQLLSYEQYF. DNA for the CDR3: TGTGCCAGCAGTTACTCTCAACTCCTCTCCTACGAGCAGTACTTC.

Many counts were recorded for this clonotype. V gene TRBV7-9 combines with J gene TRBJ2-5; D is unresolved. The length of the CDR3 is 13 residues. Germline CDR1 SEHNR, CDR2 FQNEAQ (reference sequence). Trimming cost V 2 bases and J 2 bases, with 6 bases left between them. The CDR3 is CASSLHMQETQYF. The DNA for the CDR3 is TGTGCCAGCAGCTTACATATGCAAGAGACCCAGTACTTC.

This clonotype turned up a few times. V gene TRBV29-1 combines with J gene TRBJ1-5, with TRBD1 as a possible D gene (5 bases). This CDR3 has 13 amino acids. CDR1 is SQVTM, CDR2 ANQGSEA, per germline. The V and J ends lost 4 bases and 9 bases respectively, with 16 bases between them. In nucleotides, the CDR3 is TGCAGCGTTGGGGATCGGGACCGGGGGCCCCAGCATTTT. Translating gives CSVGDRDRGPQHF.

This clonotype has a count of ten or more. J is TRBJ2-7 and V is TRBV9, with a tentative D call TRBD2 (5 bases). The V end lost 2 bases, the J end lost 3 bases, and 15 bases lay between the germline ends. The CDR3 loop spans 15 amino acids. Germline-derived CDR1 and CDR2 are SGDLS and YYNGEE. The CDR3 region is CASSVHGNEGYEQYF. The CDR3, as DNA: TGTGCCAGCAGCGTCCATGGTAACGAGGGCTACGAGCAGTACTTC.

This chain joins TRBV5-1 and TRBJ2-5; 7 bases are a match to TRBD2. TRBJ2-7 explains the end of the DNA better; the J call may be wrong. Germline V lookup: CDR1 SGHRS, CDR2 YFSETQ. CDR3 length equals 14 residues. The CDR3 sequence is CASKAVGGRGEQYF. CDR3 DNA sequence: TGCGCCAGCAAGGCAGTGGGGGGGAGGGGCGAGCAGTACTTC.

Details on this clonotype: This could be a read error, since a much larger clone is one nucleotide away. This chain joins TRBV10-1 and TRBJ2-4; TRBD2 matches 9 bases. The germline CDR1 and CDR2 sequences are WNHNN and SYGVQD (reference sequence). This CDR3 is built from 14 residues. Trimming removed 3 bases from V and 13 bases from J; junction bases left unmatched: 10. CDR3 DNA: TGCGCCAGCAGTGACAGGACTAGCGATTACGGGCAGTACTTC. Protein: CASSDRTSDYGQYF.